This TCR beta chain appears in the sequencing data of a study of human T cells and chemical hapten exposure. V dropped 5 bases and J dropped 1 base, with 15 bases sitting between them. The CDR3 length is 15 residues. Germline values: CDR1 SGHTA, CDR2 FQGNSA. The library gave individual cDNA molecules unique molecular identifiers. In TCRdb, the RACE reads were re-called with MiXCR into one record per CDR3 protein. Among 130,000 or so distinct CDR3 sequences listed, roughly 9% were seen once. There are a few counts of this clonotype. Time point in this sample: healthy volunteer bleed at 2 weeks. Total RNA extraction was carried out from unfractionated whole blood.

The chain recombines TRBV7-2 with TRBJ2-7, with D perhaps TRBD1 (6 bases). The source of this sequence is a male donor in good health. Some clones in this sample may be carry-over from other donors' samples. Sequencing input: whole blood. The CDR3 coding sequence is TGTGCCAGCAGCCCCCGGGACAAACAGTCCTACGAGCAGTACTTC. Protein: CASSPRDKQSYEQYF.